The 21 T cell receptor beta chains presented below share a single source sample, sequenced in a study of CD8+ T cells in alopecia areata (dated by TCRdb to the late 2010s). Library creation used the immunoSEQ multiplex PCR assay. For TCR sequencing, RNA was extracted from every sample and reverse transcribed into cDNA to serve as template. TCRdb retrieved this table from immuneACCESS and kept in-frame rearrangements only. Not all clones are present; in checked studies, unresolved V genes account for under half, and no reason is known for the remainder. For this sample there are 120,000 or so clones; about 50% appear just once. More than 9% of the sample lies in the top ten. Sequenced material: NKG2D-low CD8+ T cells sorted from blood. This specimen's cell subset or site label, per the study, means: sorted CD8+ NKG2D-low blood T cells. These receptors were taken from a human donor with alopecia areata.

The chain carries TRBV27 and TRBJ1-4; D is possibly TRBD1 (5 bases). Germline V CDR1 and CDR2: MNHEY, SMNVEV (reference sequence). Trimming pared 5 bases from V and 7 bases from J, leaving 17 bases between. This CDR3 has 15 residues. The CDR3 nucleotides read TGTGCCAGCAGTGCGGACGGTCTTGGGGGTGAAAAACTGTTTTTT. Translated: CASSADGLGGEKLFF.

Notes on this clone: This CDR3 is also generated by other DNA sequences in the sample. The V gene is TRBV9, the J gene TRBJ2-3; no firm D call. V lost 0 bases to trimming and J lost 5 bases, with 1 base between them. CDR3 length: 11 residues. CDR1 is SGDLS, CDR2 YYNGEE, per germline. The CDR3 protein is CASSVEDTQYF. In nucleotides, the CDR3 is TGTGCCAGCAGCGTAGAAGATACGCAGTATTTT.

The rearrangement uses TRBV27 and TRBJ1-2, with no clear D. This CDR3 contains 10 residues. V was cut by 11 bases and J by 6 bases, with 10 bases left in between. From germline, CDR1 is MNHEY and CDR2 SMNVEV (reference sequence). CDR3 in DNA: TGTGCCGCCGGCGGTAATGGCTACACCTTC. Residues: CAAGGNGYTF.

This clone has a handful of counts. CDR3 sequence reads: CASSPTGQETQYF. In DNA, the CDR3 is TGTGCCAGCAGCCCGACAGGTCAAGAGACCCAGTACTTC. V usage is TRBV25-1 and J usage is TRBJ2-5; D is perhaps TRBD1 (6 bases). Trimming removed 6 bases at V and 2 bases at J, with 10 bases between. Germline CDR1 MGHDK, CDR2 SYGVNS. The CDR3 extends over 13 amino acids. The complete variable domain, with remaining parts taken from reference TRBV25-1 and TRBJ2-5, reads EADIYQTPRYLVIGTGKKITLECSQTMGHDKMYWYQQDPGMELHLIHYSYGVNSTEKGDLSSESTVSRIRTEHFPLTLESARPSHTSQYLCASSPTGQETQYFGPGTRLLVL.

V usage is TRBV29-1 and J usage is TRBJ2-5, with 8 bases that match TRBD1. V shed 7 bases and J 5 bases; nucleotides not matched to a gene: 9. The CDR3 covers 13 residues. Germline CDR1 SQVTM, CDR2 ANQGSEA. CDR3 sequence reads: CSALGTGHETQYF. Written as DNA, the CDR3 is TGCAGCGCGCTAGGGACAGGTCACGAGACCCAGTACTTC.

The genes are TRBV4-1 and TRBJ1-1; 9 nucleotides match TRBD1. In germline, CDR1 is MGHRA, CDR2 YSYEKL. The CDR3 has 16 residues. V shed 5 bases, J shed 3 bases, and the junction held 10 bases outside the gene matches. Here the CDR3 reads CASSEYRGLRDTEAFF. In DNA form, the CDR3 reads TGCGCCAGCAGCGAATACAGGGGGCTCAGGGACACTGAAGCTTTCTTT.

The V gene is TRBV29-1, the J gene TRBJ2-7; D might be TRBD2 (7 bases). The CDR3 is 12 residues long. Trimming cost V 6 bases and J 5 bases, with 14 bases left between them. Germline V gene sequence: CDR1 SQVTM, CDR2 ANQGSEA. CDR3 nucleotides: TGCAGCGTCCGGGGGGCGGGTGACGAGCAGTACTTC. Encoded protein: CSVRGAGDEQYF.

This clone was counted only a few times. The rearrangement joins TRBV29-1 to TRBJ2-1; D unclear. With 5 bases removed from V and 9 bases from J, the gap between germline ends came to 5 bases. The V gene's germline CDR1 is SQVTM and CDR2 ANQGSEA. The CDR3 sequence is 9 residues long. Here the CDR3 DNA reads TGCAGCGTTTCGAGTGAGCAGTTCTTC. This sequence encodes CSVSSEQFF.

V usage is TRBV6-5 and J usage is TRBJ2-7; D is perhaps TRBD1 (7 bases). CDR1 and CDR2 from the germline V gene are MNHEY and SVGAGI. The CDR3 covers 15 residues. The V gene lost 3 bases and the J gene lost 0 bases, with 12 bases spanning the gap. CDR3 bases: TGTGCCAGCAGTTATACGGGGGACAGCTCCTACGAGCAGTACTTC. Amino acids: CASSYTGDSSYEQYF.

V usage is TRBV28 and J usage is TRBJ1-2; the D gene is possibly TRBD1 (5 bases). The germline gives CDR1 MDHEN, CDR2 SYDVKM. CDR3 length: 13 amino acids. V gave up 8 bases and J gave up 7 bases, with 17 bases separating them. CDR3 in amino acids: CASLGGINPGYTF. In nucleotides, the CDR3 is TGTGCCAGCCTGGGGGGTATAAATCCTGGCTACACCTTC.

This clone occurred a few times. The chain carries TRBV2 and TRBJ2-1; D is perhaps TRBD1 (6 bases). Germline loops: CDR1 SNHLY, CDR2 FYNNEI. This CDR3 region has 15 residues. Trimming took 4 bases from V and 0 from J, leaving 10 bases between them. This CDR3 is CASSAIQGSYNEQFF. Here the CDR3 DNA reads TGTGCCAGCAGTGCTATACAGGGCTCCTACAATGAGCAGTTCTTC.

The J gene is TRBJ2-1, the V gene TRBV29-1; D gene ambiguous. The CDR3 is 11 amino acids. Trimming took 4 bases from V and 8 from J, leaving 9 bases between them. Germline assignment: CDR1 SQVTM and CDR2 ANQGSEA. Written as DNA, the CDR3 is TGCAGCGTTGTTACGGGTGATGAGCAGTTCTTC. Its translation is CSVVTGDEQFF.

This rearrangement joins TRBV7-9 to TRBJ2-1; D perhaps matches TRBD2 (6 bases). Germline loops: CDR1 SEHNR, CDR2 FQNEAQ (reference sequence). This CDR3 is built from 12 residues. V shed 6 bases and J shed 5 bases, with 8 bases lying between them. CDR3 sequence reads: CASSWEDNEQFF. The CDR3 region has the DNA TGTGCCAGCAGTTGGGAGGACAATGAGCAGTTCTTC.

V and J are TRBV29-1 and TRBJ1-1, with D maybe TRBD1 (6 bases). Germline V gives CDR1 SQVTM, CDR2 ANQGSEA. Trimming removed 6 bases from V and 2 bases from J, with 19 bases in between. CDR3 length equals 15 residues. CDR3 protein: CSVKGHGGENTEAFF. The CDR3, as DNA: TGCAGCGTGAAGGGACACGGGGGGGAAAACACTGAAGCTTTCTTT.

This clone was observed a handful of times. The chain carries TRBV29-1 and TRBJ2-3; possibly TRBD1 or TRBD2 for D (5 bases each). V was trimmed by 1 base and J by 2 bases, leaving 25 bases between them. This CDR3 comprises 19 residues. Germline CDR1 SQVTM, CDR2 ANQGSEA. The CDR3 here is CSVEVTIYSGPMVTDTQYF. CDR3 DNA: TGCAGCGTTGAAGTAACTATATATTCGGGACCTATGGTCACAGATACGCAGTATTTT.

This clone was seen a few times. This chain connects TRBV29-1 to TRBJ2-5; possibly TRBD1 for D (5 bases). V was shortened by 6 bases and J by 2 bases, with 16 bases between the two germline ends. Germline values: CDR1 SQVTM, CDR2 ANQGSEA. The CDR3 is 14 residues long. In nucleotides, the CDR3 is TGCAGCGTCGTATGGCTGACAGTACAAGAGACCCAGTACTTC. It codes for CSVVWLTVQETQYF. Filled out from reference TRBV29-1 and TRBJ2-5, the complete variable domain reads SAVISQKPSRDICQRGTSLTIQCQVDSQVTMMFWYRQQPGQSLTLIATANQGSEATYESGFVIDKFPISRPNLTFSTLTVSNMSPEDSSIYLCSVVWLTVQETQYFGPGTRLLVL.

The J gene is TRBJ2-7, the V gene TRBV5-1; maybe TRBD1 (5 bases). V gave up 4 bases and J gave up 1 base, with 15 bases separating them. Germline V gives CDR1 SGHRS, CDR2 YFSETQ. CDR3 size: 15 residues. CDR3 region: CASSLENRPSYEQYF. The CDR3 DNA reads as TGCGCCAGCAGCCTTGAAAACAGGCCTTCCTACGAGCAGTACTTC.

The chain links TRBV29-1 to TRBJ2-3, with no clear D. In germline, CDR1 is SQVTM, CDR2 ANQGSEA. The CDR3 has 13 amino acids. Trimming left V 5 bases short and J 7 bases short, with 16 bases between. The CDR3 DNA is TGCAGCGTTCCTTCCGCCAGACCTTATACGCAGTATTTT. It specifies CSVPSARPYTQYF.

This clone was counted a few times. V gene TRBV27 combines with J gene TRBJ1-1; D might be TRBD1 (5 bases). V was shortened by 7 bases and J by 4 bases, with 19 bases between the two germline ends. The CDR3 contains 15 residues. Germline V CDR1 and CDR2: MNHEY, SMNVEV (reference sequence). In DNA, the CDR3 is TGTGCCAGCATTCCATCGGGACGGACTGTCACTGAAGCTTTCTTT. Protein sequence: CASIPSGRTVTEAFF.

Only a few counts were recorded for this clone. V gene TRBV29-1 combines with J gene TRBJ1-1; a possible D gene is TRBD1 (6 bases). Trimming cost V 0 bases and J 2 bases, with 13 bases left between them. Germline V gene data show CDR1 as SQVTM and CDR2 as ANQGSEA. This CDR3 comprises 15 residues. CDR3: CSVEDRRTVNTEAFF. CDR3 in DNA: TGCAGCGTTGAAGATCGTAGGACAGTCAACACTGAAGCTTTCTTT.

The CDR3 protein is CASSLGGGRPQIDTQYF. Here the CDR3 DNA reads TGTGCCAGCAGCTTAGGGGGAGGGAGGCCGCAGATAGATACGCAGTATTTT. The V call is TRBV7-8, the J call TRBJ2-3; 7 nucleotides align to TRBD2. The germline V gene has CDR1 SGHVS and CDR2 FQNEAQ. CDR3 size: 17 residues. The junction had 12 bases not matched to a gene; V was cut back by 1 base and J by 5 bases.